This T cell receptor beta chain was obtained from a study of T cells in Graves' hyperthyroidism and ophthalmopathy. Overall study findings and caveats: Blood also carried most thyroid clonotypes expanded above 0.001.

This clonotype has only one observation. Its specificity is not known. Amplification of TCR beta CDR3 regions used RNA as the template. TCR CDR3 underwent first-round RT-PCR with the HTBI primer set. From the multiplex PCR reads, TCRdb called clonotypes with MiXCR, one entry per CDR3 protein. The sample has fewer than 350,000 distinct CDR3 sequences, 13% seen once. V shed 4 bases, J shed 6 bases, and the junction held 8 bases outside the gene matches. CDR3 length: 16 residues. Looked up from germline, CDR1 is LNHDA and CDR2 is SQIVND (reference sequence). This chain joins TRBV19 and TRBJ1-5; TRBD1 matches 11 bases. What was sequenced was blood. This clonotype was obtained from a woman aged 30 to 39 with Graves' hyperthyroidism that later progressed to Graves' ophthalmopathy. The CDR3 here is CASSRGQGVAAQPQHF. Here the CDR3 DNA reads TGTGCCAGTAGTAGGGGACAGGGGGTCGCCGCTCAGCCCCAGCATTTT.